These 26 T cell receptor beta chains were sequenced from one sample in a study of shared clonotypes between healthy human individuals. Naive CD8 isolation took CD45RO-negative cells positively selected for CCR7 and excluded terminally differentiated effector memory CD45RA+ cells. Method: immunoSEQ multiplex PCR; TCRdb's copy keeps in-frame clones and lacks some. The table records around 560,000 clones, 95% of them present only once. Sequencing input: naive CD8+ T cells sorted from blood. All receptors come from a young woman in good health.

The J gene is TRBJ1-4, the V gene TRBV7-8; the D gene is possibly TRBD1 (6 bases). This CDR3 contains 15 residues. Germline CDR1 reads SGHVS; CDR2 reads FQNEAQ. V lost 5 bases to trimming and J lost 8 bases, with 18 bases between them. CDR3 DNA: TGTGCCAGCAGCACCCACAGGGAGTCCGACGAAAAACTGTTTTTT. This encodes CASSTHRESDEKLFF.

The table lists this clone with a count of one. DNA of the CDR3: TGTGCCAGCAATCAACCAGGGGTCTTCCCCTACAATGAGCAGTTCTTC. Amino acid sequence: CASNQPGVFPYNEQFF. V gene TRBV2 combines with J gene TRBJ2-1, with D possibly being TRBD1 (6 bases). This CDR3 has 16 residues. Germline CDR1 is SNHLY and CDR2 is FYNNEI. V gave up 7 bases and J gave up 2 bases, with 18 bases separating them.

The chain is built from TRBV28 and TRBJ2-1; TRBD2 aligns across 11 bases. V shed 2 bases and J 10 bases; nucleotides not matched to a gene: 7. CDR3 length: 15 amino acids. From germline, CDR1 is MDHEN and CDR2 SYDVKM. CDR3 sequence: CASSLKTSGSSEQFF. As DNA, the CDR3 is TGTGCCAGCAGTTTAAAAACTAGCGGGAGCAGCGAGCAGTTCTTC. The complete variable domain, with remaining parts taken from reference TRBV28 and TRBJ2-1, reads DVKVTQSSRYLVKRTGEKVFLECVQDMDHENMFWYRQDPGLGLRLIYFSYDVKMKEKGDIPEGYSVSREKKERFSLILESASTNQTSMYLCASSLKTSGSSEQFFGPGTRLTVL.

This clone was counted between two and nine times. The CDR3 region is CASSIIPAGGYNEQFF. The CDR3 DNA reads TGTGCCAGTAGTATTATCCCAGCGGGAGGGTACAATGAGCAGTTCTTC. V is TRBV19 and J is TRBJ2-1; 10 bases map to TRBD2. Germline V gives CDR1 LNHDA, CDR2 SQIVND (reference sequence). The CDR3 extends over 16 amino acids. V lost 3 bases, J lost 4 bases, and 6 bases stayed unmatched.

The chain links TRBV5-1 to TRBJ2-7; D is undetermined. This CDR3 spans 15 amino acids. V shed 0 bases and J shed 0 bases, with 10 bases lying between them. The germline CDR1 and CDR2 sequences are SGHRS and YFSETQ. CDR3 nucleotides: TGCGCCAGCAGCTTGGACGGCCGTAGCTCCTACGAGCAGTACTTC. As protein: CASSLDGRSSYEQYF. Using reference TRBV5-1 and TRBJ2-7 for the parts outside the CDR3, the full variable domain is KAGVTQTPRYLIKTRGQQVTLSCSPISGHRSVSWYQQTPGQGLQFLFEYFSETQRNKGNFPGRFSGRQFSNSRSEMNVSTLELGDSALYLCASSLDGRSSYEQYFGPGTRLTVT.

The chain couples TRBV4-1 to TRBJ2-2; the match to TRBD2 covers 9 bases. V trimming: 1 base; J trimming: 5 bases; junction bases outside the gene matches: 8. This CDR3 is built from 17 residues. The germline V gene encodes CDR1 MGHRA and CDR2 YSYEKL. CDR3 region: CASSQVRAGGGTGELFF. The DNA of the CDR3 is TGCGCCAGCAGCCAAGTGAGGGCGGGAGGGGGGACCGGGGAGCTGTTTTTT.

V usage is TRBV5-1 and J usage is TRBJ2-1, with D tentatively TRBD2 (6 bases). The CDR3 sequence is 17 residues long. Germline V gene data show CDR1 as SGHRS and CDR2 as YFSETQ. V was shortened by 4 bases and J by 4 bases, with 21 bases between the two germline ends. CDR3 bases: TGCGCCAGCAGCCGCGGGGACTTCCGGGCGATATACAATGAGCAGTTCTTC. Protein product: CASSRGDFRAIYNEQFF. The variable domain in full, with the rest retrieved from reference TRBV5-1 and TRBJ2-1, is KAGVTQTPRYLIKTRGQQVTLSCSPISGHRSVSWYQQTPGQGLQFLFEYFSETQRNKGNFPGRFSGRQFSNSRSEMNVSTLELGDSALYLCASSRGDFRAIYNEQFFGPGTRLTVL.

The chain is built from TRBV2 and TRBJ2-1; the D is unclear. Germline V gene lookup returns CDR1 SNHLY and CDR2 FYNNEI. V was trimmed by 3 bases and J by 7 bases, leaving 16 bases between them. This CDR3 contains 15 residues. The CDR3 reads CASSELLERINEQFF. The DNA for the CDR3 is TGTGCCAGCAGTGAGTTGTTGGAAAGGATTAATGAGCAGTTCTTC.

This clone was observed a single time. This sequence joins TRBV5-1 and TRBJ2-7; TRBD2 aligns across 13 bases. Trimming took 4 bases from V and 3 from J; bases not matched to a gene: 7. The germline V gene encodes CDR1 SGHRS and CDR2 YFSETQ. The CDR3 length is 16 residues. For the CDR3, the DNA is TGCGCCAGCAGCAAAGGGACTAGCGGGGACTACTACGAGCAGTACTTC. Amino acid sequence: CASSKGTSGDYYEQYF.

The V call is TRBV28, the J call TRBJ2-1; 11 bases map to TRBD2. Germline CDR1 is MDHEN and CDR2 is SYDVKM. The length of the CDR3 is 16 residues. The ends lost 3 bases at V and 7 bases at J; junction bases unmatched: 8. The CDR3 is CASSFRLAGGENEQFF. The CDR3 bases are TGTGCCAGCAGTTTTCGCCTAGCGGGAGGAGAGAATGAGCAGTTCTTC.

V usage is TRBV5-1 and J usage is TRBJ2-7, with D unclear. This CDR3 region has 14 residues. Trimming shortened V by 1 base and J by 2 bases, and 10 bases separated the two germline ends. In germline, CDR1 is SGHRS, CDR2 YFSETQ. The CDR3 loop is CASSLSGPPYEQYF. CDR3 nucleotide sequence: TGCGCCAGCAGCTTGTCCGGGCCCCCCTACGAGCAGTACTTC.

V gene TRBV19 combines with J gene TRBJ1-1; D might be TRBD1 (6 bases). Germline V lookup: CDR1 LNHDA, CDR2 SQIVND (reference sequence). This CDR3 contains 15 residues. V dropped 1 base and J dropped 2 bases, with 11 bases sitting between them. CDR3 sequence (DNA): TGTGCCAGTAGTATAGGGCGGGGGCTCAACACTGAAGCTTTCTTT. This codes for CASSIGRGLNTEAFF.

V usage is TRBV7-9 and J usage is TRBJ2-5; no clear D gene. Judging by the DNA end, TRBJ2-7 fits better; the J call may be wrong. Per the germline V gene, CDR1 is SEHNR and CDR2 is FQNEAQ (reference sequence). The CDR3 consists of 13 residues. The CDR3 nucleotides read TGTGCCAGCAACCGGACGACCCTCCACGAGCAGTACTTC. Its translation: CASNRTTLHEQYF.

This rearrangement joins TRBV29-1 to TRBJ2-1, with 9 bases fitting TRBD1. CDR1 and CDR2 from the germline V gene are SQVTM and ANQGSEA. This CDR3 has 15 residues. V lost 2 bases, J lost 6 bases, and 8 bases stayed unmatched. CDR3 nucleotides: TGCAGCGTTGAATTTCGGGACAGGGTTAGCAATGAGCAGTTCTTC. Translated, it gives CSVEFRDRVSNEQFF.

As DNA, the CDR3 is TGTGCCAGCAGCCCCTCTTCTAGCGGAAGCTCCTACAATGAGCAGTTCTTC. Translated: CASSPSSSGSSYNEQFF. The chain couples TRBV11-1 to TRBJ2-1; 7 bases align to TRBD2. The CDR3 runs to 17 residues. The V gene end was trimmed by 5 bases and the J gene end by 0 bases; junction bases not matched to a gene: 10. Germline V gives CDR1 SGHAT, CDR2 FQDESV (reference sequence).

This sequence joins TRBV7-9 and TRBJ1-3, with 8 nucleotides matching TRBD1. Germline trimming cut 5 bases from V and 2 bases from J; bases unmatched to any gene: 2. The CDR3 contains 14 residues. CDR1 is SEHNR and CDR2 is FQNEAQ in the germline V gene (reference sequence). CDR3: CASSLDRAGNTIYF. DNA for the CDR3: TGTGCCAGCAGCCTGGACAGGGCTGGAAACACCATATATTTT.

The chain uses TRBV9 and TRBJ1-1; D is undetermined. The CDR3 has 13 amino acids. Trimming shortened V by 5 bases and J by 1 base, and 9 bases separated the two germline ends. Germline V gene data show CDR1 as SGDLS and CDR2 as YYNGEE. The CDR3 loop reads CASSAVWNTEAFF. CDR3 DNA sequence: TGTGCCAGCAGTGCGGTTTGGAACACTGAAGCTTTCTTT.

CDR3 in amino acids: CASSMTAGRYGYTF. CDR3 in DNA: TGTGCCAGTAGTATGACCGCAGGTCGCTATGGCTACACCTTC. The chain couples TRBV19 to TRBJ1-2; D call uncertain. The CDR3 loop spans 14 amino acids. Germline V gene sequence: CDR1 LNHDA, CDR2 SQIVND (reference sequence). Trimming stripped 3 bases from V and 4 bases from J, with 12 bases between.

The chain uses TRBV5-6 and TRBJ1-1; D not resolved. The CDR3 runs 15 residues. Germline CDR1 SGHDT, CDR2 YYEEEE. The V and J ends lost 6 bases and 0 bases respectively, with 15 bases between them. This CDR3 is CASTPSARMNTEAFF. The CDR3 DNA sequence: TGTGCCAGCACCCCCTCGGCACGCATGAACACTGAAGCTTTCTTT.

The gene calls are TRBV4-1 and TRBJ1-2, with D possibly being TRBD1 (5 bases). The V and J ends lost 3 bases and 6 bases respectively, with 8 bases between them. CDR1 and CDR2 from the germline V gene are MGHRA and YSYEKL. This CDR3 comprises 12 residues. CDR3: CASSQGLNGYTF. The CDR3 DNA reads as TGCGCCAGCAGCCAGGGACTAAATGGCTACACCTTC.

The DNA for the CDR3 is TGCGCCAGCAGCTTGCCAGGGAATGACTATGGCTACACCTTC. This codes for CASSLPGNDYGYTF. The V call is TRBV5-1, the J call TRBJ1-2; D is perhaps TRBD1 (5 bases). Per germline, CDR1 SGHRS and CDR2 YFSETQ. Trimming left V 1 base short and J 3 bases short, with 10 bases between. The CDR3 length is 14 residues.

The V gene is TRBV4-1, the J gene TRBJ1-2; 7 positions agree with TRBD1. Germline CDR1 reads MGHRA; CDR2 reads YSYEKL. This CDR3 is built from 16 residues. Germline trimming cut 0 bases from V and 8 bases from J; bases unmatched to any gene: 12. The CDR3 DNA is TGCGCCAGCAGCCAAGATCGCGGGGGAAGGGGGCCCGGCTACACCTTC. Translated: CASSQDRGGRGPGYTF.

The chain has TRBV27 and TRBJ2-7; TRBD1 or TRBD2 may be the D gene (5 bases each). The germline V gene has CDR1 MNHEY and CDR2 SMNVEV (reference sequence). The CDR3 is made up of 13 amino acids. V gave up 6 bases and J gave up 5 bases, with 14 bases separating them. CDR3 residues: CASSHGAAHEQYF. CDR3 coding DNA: TGTGCCAGCAGCCACGGGGCGGCCCACGAGCAGTACTTC.

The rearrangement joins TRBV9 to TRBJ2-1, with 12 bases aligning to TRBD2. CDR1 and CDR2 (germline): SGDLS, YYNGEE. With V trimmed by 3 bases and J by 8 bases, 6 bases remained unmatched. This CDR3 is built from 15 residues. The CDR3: CASSGASGRVHEQFF. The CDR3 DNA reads TGTGCCAGCAGCGGCGCTAGCGGGAGGGTTCATGAGCAGTTCTTC.

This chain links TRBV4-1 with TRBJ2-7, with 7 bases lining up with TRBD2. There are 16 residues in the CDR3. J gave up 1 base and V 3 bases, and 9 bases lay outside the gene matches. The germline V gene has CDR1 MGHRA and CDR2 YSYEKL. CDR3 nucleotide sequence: TGCGCCAGCAGCCAGGGTACTGGCGGGGGTTCCTACGAGCAGTACTTC. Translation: CASSQGTGGGSYEQYF.

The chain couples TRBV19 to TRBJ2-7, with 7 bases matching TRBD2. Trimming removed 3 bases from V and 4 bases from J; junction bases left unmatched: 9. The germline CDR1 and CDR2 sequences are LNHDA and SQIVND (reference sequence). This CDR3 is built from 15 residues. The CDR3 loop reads CASSIGEGYPYEQYF. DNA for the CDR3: TGTGCCAGTAGTATCGGGGAGGGGTATCCTTACGAGCAGTACTTC.